This T cell receptor (beta chain) was identified in a study of T-cell reconstitution after alpha-beta-depleted transplantation in children. V lost 1 base and J lost 9; bases outside the gene matches: 9. Germline CDR1 and CDR2: SGHRS and YFSETQ. The CDR3 runs to 15 residues. The TCRbeta library incorporated unique molecular identifiers. Each CDR3 protein is one row after TCRdb ran MiXCR on the PCR reads. The sample includes about 5,800 distinct CDR3 sequences, roughly 15% of them seen just once. This clonotype was detected many times. This chain links TRBV5-1 with TRBJ2-1; TRBD2 agrees at 8 bases. The clonotype originates from a patient aged 2-15 years who had a stem cell transplant for inherited bone marrow failure, so the T cells may come from the graft donor. The sample consisted of PBMCs, mostly from graft donor cells, taken 180 days after TCRalphabeta/CD19-depleted stem cell transplant. The DNA for the CDR3 is TGCGCCAGCAGCTTGTTTCTAGCGGGTATAAGTGAGCAGTTCTTC. This sequence encodes CASSLFLAGISEQFF.